The present T cell receptor beta chain was sequenced within a study of shared clonotypes between healthy human individuals. Study background: A couple of female and a few male donors aged 18 to 49 were enrolled. Each donor contributed plates that comprised three CD4 naive, three CD4 memory, two CD8 naive and one CD8 memory. General study findings and limits: Having only a few donors restricted how much genetic and exposure-history diversity was captured. Sampling included only blood; tissue repertoires likely differ.

Turning to this clone: The antigen is not known.

Profiling relied on immunoSEQ multiplex PCR, and the TCRdb table lists in-frame clones only, not all of them. The data contain roughly 2.5 million clones, 90% to 95% of them seen just once; the ten biggest clones take up around 0.14%. With 1 base clipped from V and 5 bases from J, the junction kept 5 bases outside the gene matches. This CDR3 region has 15 residues. Germline lookup yields CDR1 SGHNT and CDR2 YYREEE (reference sequence). Sequences were obtained from naive CD4+ T cells sorted from blood. Subset specified: CD45RA+ positively selected. The chain joins TRBV5-4 to TRBJ1-4; 7 nucleotides line up with TRBD1. The source of this sequence is a man aged 18 to 29 in good health. In nucleotides, the CDR3 is TGTGCCAGCAGCTTGTGGGACAGCATAAATGAAAAACTGTTTTTT. Its translation is CASSLWDSINEKLFF. Using reference TRBV5-4 and TRBJ1-4 for the parts outside the CDR3, the full variable domain is ETGVTQSPTHLIKTRGQQVTLRCSSQSGHNTVSWYQQALGQGPQFIFQYYREEENGRGNFPPRFSGLQFPNYSSELNVNALELDDSALYLCASSLWDSINEKLFFGSGTQLSVL.